This passage covers 23 T cell receptor beta chains from one sample sequenced in a study of blood T cell repertoires in COVID-19. TCRdb's copy holds only in-frame clones and misses some; the assay was immunoSEQ multiplex PCR. The sample shows fewer than 300,000 clones, 70% to 90% of them seen only once. Input material: peripheral blood. These TCRs come from a man aged 50 to 60 with active or convalescent COVID-19.

The rearrangement links TRBV27 to TRBJ1-2; perhaps TRBD1 as D (5 bases). The CDR3 extends over 11 amino acids. Germline values: CDR1 MNHEY, CDR2 SMNVEV (reference sequence). V shed 10 bases and J shed 2 bases, with 8 bases lying between them. In nucleotides, the CDR3 is TGTGCCACTGGGGCCAACTATGGCTACACCTTC. The encoded protein is CATGANYGYTF.

The chain uses TRBV21-1 and TRBJ2-7; the DNA was not used to check the table's D call, TRBD2. TRBV21-1 has pseudogene status. The CDR3 spans 12 residues. CDR3 nucleotide sequence: TGTGCCAGCAAGGTGGGAGGGAACGAGCAGTACTTC. This sequence encodes CASKVGGNEQYF.

In this sample, this clone turned up once. The J gene is TRBJ2-5, the V gene TRBV29-1; no firm D call. Trimming shortened V by 3 bases and J by 1 base, and 9 bases separated the two germline ends. This CDR3 region has 13 residues. Germline lookup yields CDR1 SQVTM and CDR2 ANQGSEA. This CDR3 is CSVEGTTQETQYF. The CDR3 bases are TGCAGCGTTGAGGGCACCACCCAAGAGACCCAGTACTTC.

The V and J genes are TRBV5-4 and TRBJ2-3, with 13 bases fitting TRBD2. There are 19 residues in the CDR3. Germline trimming cut 0 bases from V and 3 bases from J; bases unmatched to any gene: 10. Germline V gene lookup returns CDR1 SGHNT and CDR2 YYREEE (reference sequence). CDR3 sequence (DNA): TGTGCCAGCAGCTTGGGAGGACTAGCGGGAGTCATACAAACAGATACGCAGTATTTT. This sequence encodes CASSLGGLAGVIQTDTQYF.

The J gene is TRBJ2-2, the V gene TRBV4-1; 8 bases are shared with TRBD2. The ends lost 7 bases at V and 5 bases at J; junction bases unmatched: 15. Per the germline V gene, CDR1 is MGHRA and CDR2 is YSYEKL. The CDR3 is 17 amino acids. CDR3 protein: CASKGSGTSFYTGELFF. As DNA, the CDR3 is TGCGCCAGCAAGGGATCAGGGACTAGTTTTTATACCGGGGAGCTGTTTTTT.

V and J are TRBV9 and TRBJ2-1; 9 bases match TRBD2. Germline V gene sequence: CDR1 SGDLS, CDR2 YYNGEE. V lost 0 bases, J lost 0 bases, and 13 bases stayed unmatched. The CDR3 is 20 residues long. Here the CDR3 reads CASSVGLAESTSSSYNEQFF. The DNA of the CDR3 is TGTGCCAGCAGCGTAGGACTAGCGGAAAGTACTTCGAGCTCCTACAATGAGCAGTTCTTC.

The V call is TRBV3-1 (or the pseudogene TRBV3-2), the J call TRBJ1-5; TRBD1 aligns across 7 bases. The V segment lost 4 bases and the J segment 9 bases; nucleotides outside the gene matches: 9. This CDR3 has 14 amino acids. Looked up from germline, CDR1 is LGHDT and CDR2 is YNNKEL (reference sequence). CDR3 sequence (DNA): TGTGCCAGCAGCCCTGGACAGGTCGGAACGCCCCAGCATTTT. Its protein is CASSPGQVGTPQHF.

J is TRBJ1-1 and V is TRBV4-3, with D possibly matching TRBD1 (5 bases). The V and J ends lost 4 bases and 1 base respectively, with 10 bases between them. CDR1 is LGHNA, CDR2 YSLEER, per germline. This CDR3 contains 14 residues. CDR3 amino acids: CASSRETGNTEAFF. CDR3 coding DNA: TGCGCCAGCAGCCGAGAAACAGGGAACACTGAAGCTTTCTTT.

J is TRBJ2-7 and V is TRBV11-1; the match to TRBD1 covers 11 bases. Germline CDR1 reads SGHAT; CDR2 reads FQDESV (reference sequence). The CDR3 sequence is 15 residues long. Unmatched junction bases numbered 8, after V lost 4 bases and J lost 6 bases. The CDR3 spells CASSSWPGQGGEQYF. The CDR3 nucleotides read TGTGCCAGCAGCTCATGGCCGGGACAGGGGGGCGAGCAGTACTTC.

The rearrangement uses TRBV2 and TRBJ1-2, with D perhaps TRBD1 (5 bases). With 1 base removed from V and 2 bases from J, the gap between germline ends came to 11 bases. This CDR3 has 15 residues. From germline, CDR1 is SNHLY and CDR2 FYNNEI. DNA for the CDR3: TGTGCCAGCAGTGAAGTAGGCAAGGGGAACTATGGCTACACCTTC. Protein product: CASSEVGKGNYGYTF.

The chain links TRBV5-1 to TRBJ1-1, with D maybe TRBD1 (6 bases). Trimming removed 0 bases from V and 0 bases from J, with 12 bases in between. This CDR3 is 16 amino acids long. Germline V lookup: CDR1 SGHRS, CDR2 YFSETQ. The CDR3 bases are TGCGCCAGCAGCTTGGGTACGACAGGAATGAACACTGAAGCTTTCTTT. It is translated as CASSLGTTGMNTEAFF.

J is TRBJ2-5 and V is TRBV4-3; 8 positions match TRBD2. Trimming at V came to 1 base and at J to 1 base, leaving 5 bases not matched to a gene. CDR1 is LGHNA and CDR2 is YSLEER in the germline V gene. This CDR3 spans 16 amino acids. This chain's CDR3 is CASSQAASGFQETQYF. As DNA, the CDR3 is TGCGCCAGCAGCCAAGCCGCTAGCGGGTTCCAAGAGACCCAGTACTTC.

The chain carries TRBV3-1 (or the pseudogene TRBV3-2) and TRBJ1-3, with no clear D. CDR1 is LGHDT, CDR2 YNNKEL, per germline (reference sequence). The CDR3 extends over 13 amino acids. The germline V and J ends were trimmed by 1 base and 4 bases, with 5 bases remaining between them. The CDR3 nucleotides read TGTGCCAGCAGCCAAGTAATGGGAAACACCATATATTTT. It encodes CASSQVMGNTIYF.

The V call is TRBV6-1, the J call TRBJ1-5; D is unresolved. V shed 2 bases and J shed 3 bases, with 11 bases lying between them. This CDR3 spans 15 amino acids. Germline loops: CDR1 MNHNS, CDR2 SASEGT. The DNA of the CDR3 is TGTGCCAGCAGTGAAAACCCAATACTCAATCAGCCCCAGCATTTT. It specifies CASSENPILNQPQHF.

The J gene is TRBJ1-1, the V gene TRBV7-9; 7 bases map to TRBD1. CDR3 length: 14 amino acids. The germline V gene encodes CDR1 SEHNR and CDR2 FQNEAQ (reference sequence). Unmatched junction bases numbered 4, after V lost 6 bases and J lost 0 bases. The CDR3 sequence is CASSETGMNTEAFF. As DNA, the CDR3 is TGTGCCAGCAGTGAGACAGGGATGAACACTGAAGCTTTCTTT. The whole variable domain, filled in from reference TRBV7-9 and TRBJ1-1, reads DTGVSQNPRHKITKRGQNVTFRCDPISEHNRLYWYRQTLGQGPEFLTYFQNEAQLEKSRLLSDRFSAERPKGSFSTLEIQRTEQGDSAMYLCASSETGMNTEAFFGQGTRLTVV.

Written as DNA, the CDR3 is TGTGCCAGCAGCCAAGATTATACAGAGGGAAACACCATATATTTT. Protein: CASSQDYTEGNTIYF. The V gene is TRBV3-1 (or the pseudogene TRBV3-2), the J gene TRBJ1-3, with D hard to call. The CDR3 runs 15 residues. Trimming removed 0 bases from V and 4 bases from J, with 10 bases in between. The V gene's germline CDR1 is LGHDT and CDR2 YNNKEL (reference sequence).

The rearrangement uses TRBV11-3 and TRBJ2-7; D perhaps matches TRBD2 (6 bases). In germline, CDR1 is SGHNT, CDR2 YENEEA. Trimming removed 1 base from V and 5 bases from J, with 9 bases in between. The CDR3 is 13 amino acids. The CDR3 protein is CASSLGRGNEQYF. The CDR3 nucleotides read TGTGCCAGCAGCTTAGGGAGGGGCAACGAGCAGTACTTC. The full variable domain, in which reference TRBV11-3 and TRBJ2-7 provide the parts outside the CDR3, is EAGVVQSPRYKIIEKKQPVAFWCNPISGHNTLYWYLQNLGQGPELLIRYENEEAVDDSQLPKDRFSAERLKGVDSTLKIQPAELGDSAVYLCASSLGRGNEQYFGPGTRLTVT.

This clone was observed a handful of times. The chain recombines TRBV30 with TRBJ1-1; D call uncertain. The CDR3 sequence is 14 residues long. Germline CDR1 GTSNPN, CDR2 SVGIG (reference sequence). The ends were cut back, 2 bases at V and 5 bases at J, with 15 bases in the middle. The chain's CDR3 is CAWSQADWRTEAFF. The DNA of the CDR3 is TGTGCCTGGAGTCAGGCCGACTGGAGGACTGAAGCTTTCTTT. The whole variable domain, remainder taken from reference TRBV30 and TRBJ1-1, is SQTIHQWPATLVQPVGSPLSLECTVEGTSNPNLYWYRQAAGRGLQLLFYSVGIGQISSEVPQNLSASRPQDRQFILSSKKLLLSDSGFYLCAWSQADWRTEAFFGQGTRLTVV.

This clone was observed a handful of times. The CDR3 loop reads CATSRALSTINTQYF. The CDR3 DNA reads TGTGCCACCAGCAGAGCCCTTTCGACTATTAATACGCAGTATTTT. The rearrangement joins TRBV15 to TRBJ2-3; a weak D match, TRBD2 (5 bases). This CDR3 has 15 residues. Per germline, CDR1 LNHNV and CDR2 YYDKDF (reference sequence). The germline V and J ends were trimmed by 1 base and 7 bases, with 15 bases remaining between them.

The chain couples TRBV4-3 to TRBJ2-3, with 9 nucleotides matching TRBD1. The CDR3 runs 17 residues. Per germline, CDR1 LGHNA and CDR2 YSLEER. V lost 0 bases to trimming and J lost 3 bases; unmatched junction nucleotides: 7. CDR3: CASSQDGADRGTDTQYF. The CDR3 DNA reads TGCGCCAGCAGCCAAGACGGAGCCGACAGGGGGACAGATACGCAGTATTTT.

The chain combines TRBV11-2 with TRBJ2-1; 9 bases agree with TRBD2. The CDR3 runs to 16 residues. CDR1 and CDR2 from the germline V gene are SGHAT and FQNNGV. V trimming: 3 bases; J trimming: 1 base; junction bases outside the gene matches: 4. Written as DNA, the CDR3 is TGTGCCAGCAGCTTTATAGCGGGAGCTTCCTACAATGAGCAGTTCTTC. It is translated as CASSFIAGASYNEQFF.

J is TRBJ2-2 and V is TRBV19; D uncertain. V was trimmed by 5 bases and J by 2 bases, leaving 6 bases between them. The CDR3 loop spans 13 amino acids. Germline lookup yields CDR1 LNHDA and CDR2 SQIVND (reference sequence). CDR3 DNA: TGTGCCAGTAGTCCAATCAACACCGGGGAGCTGTTTTTT. This translates into CASSPINTGELFF.

The chain uses TRBV2 and TRBJ2-2; TRBD2 aligns across 9 bases. Germline CDR1 and CDR2: SNHLY and FYNNEI. The trim removed 4 bases at V and 5 bases at J, leaving 8 bases unmatched. The CDR3 contains 16 residues. CDR3 amino acids: CASSGPAGGGTGELFF. The CDR3 DNA reads TGTGCCAGCAGTGGCCCAGCGGGAGGTGGGACCGGGGAGCTGTTTTTT. Complete variable domain (other parts from reference TRBV2 and TRBJ2-2): EPEVTQTPSHQVTQMGQEVILRCVPISNHLYFYWYRQILGQKVEFLVSFYNNEISEKSEIFDDQFSVERPDGSNFTLKIRSTKLEDSAMYFCASSGPAGGGTGELFFGEGSRLTVL.